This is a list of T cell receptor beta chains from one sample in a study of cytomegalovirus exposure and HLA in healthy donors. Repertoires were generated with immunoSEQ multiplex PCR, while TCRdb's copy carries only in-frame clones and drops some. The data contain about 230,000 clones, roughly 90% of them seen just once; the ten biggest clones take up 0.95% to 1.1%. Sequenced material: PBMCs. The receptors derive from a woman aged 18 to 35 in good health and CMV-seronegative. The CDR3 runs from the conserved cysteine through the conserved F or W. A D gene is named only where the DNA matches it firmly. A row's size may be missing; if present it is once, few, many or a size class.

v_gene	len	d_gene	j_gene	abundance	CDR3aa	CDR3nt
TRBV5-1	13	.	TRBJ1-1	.	CASSRDRDTEAFF	TGCGCCAGCAGCAGAGACCGGGACACTGAAGCTTTCTTT
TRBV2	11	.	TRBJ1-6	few	CASRGEEPLHF	TGTGCCAGCAGAGGCGAGGAACCCCTCCACTTT
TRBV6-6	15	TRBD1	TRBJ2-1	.	CASSRRQGLNNEQFF	TGTGCCAGCAGTCGAAGACAGGGGTTAAACAATGAGCAGTTCTTC
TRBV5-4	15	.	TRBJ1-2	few	CASSLFSLRKEGYTF	TGTGCCAGCAGCTTGTTCAGTCTACGTAAGGAGGGCTACACCTTC
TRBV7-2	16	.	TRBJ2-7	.	CASSLKGGTLSYEQYF	TGTGCCAGCAGCTTAAAGGGAGGCACTCTCTCCTACGAGCAGTACTTC
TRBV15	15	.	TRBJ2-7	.	CATSRGGSSSYEQYF	TGTGCCACCAGCAGAGGTGGTAGCAGCTCCTACGAGCAGTACTTC
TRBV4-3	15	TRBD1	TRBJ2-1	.	CASSPEGAGYNEQFF	TGCGCCAGCAGCCCTGAGGGGGCCGGCTACAATGAGCAGTTCTTC
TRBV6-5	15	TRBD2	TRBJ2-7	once	CASGKLAGGFYEQYF	TGTGCCAGCGGGAAACTAGCGGGAGGGTTCTACGAGCAGTACTTC
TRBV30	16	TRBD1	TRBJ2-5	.	CAWSLRTGYTQETQYF	TGTGCCTGGAGTCTTAGGACAGGTTACACCCAAGAGACCCAGTACTTC
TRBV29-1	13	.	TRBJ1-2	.	CSVDKETTYGYTF	TGCAGCGTTGACAAGGAGACTACCTATGGCTACACCTTC
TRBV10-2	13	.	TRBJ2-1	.	CASRTTGSGEQFF	TGCGCCAGCAGGACCACCGGGAGCGGTGAGCAGTTCTTC
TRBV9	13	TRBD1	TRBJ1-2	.	CASSPGTGPGYTF	TGTGCCAGCAGCCCCGGGACAGGGCCCGGCTACACCTTC
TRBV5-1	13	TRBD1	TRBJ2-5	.	CASSAQGAETQYF	TGCGCCAGCAGCGCACAGGGGGCTGAGACCCAGTACTTC
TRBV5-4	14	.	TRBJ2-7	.	CASSSDGHTYEQYF	TGTGCCAGCAGCTCAGATGGTCATACCTACGAGCAGTACTTC
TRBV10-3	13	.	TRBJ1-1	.	CAISVEMNTEAFF	TGTGCCATCAGTGTTGAGATGAACACTGAAGCTTTCTTT
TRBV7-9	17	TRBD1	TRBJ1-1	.	CSSSQPSDRGPNTEAFF	TGTTCCAGCAGCCAACCCTCTGACAGGGGGCCGAACACTGAAGCTTTCTTT
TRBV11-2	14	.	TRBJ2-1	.	CASSYNEADNEQFF	TGTGCCAGCAGCTACAATGAGGCAGACAATGAGCAGTTCTTC
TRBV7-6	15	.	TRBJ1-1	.	CASSFLDGSNTEAFF	TGTGCCAGCAGCTTTCTAGACGGATCGAACACTGAAGCTTTCTTT
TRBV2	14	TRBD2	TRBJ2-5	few	CASRPGLAFETQYF	TGTGCCAGCAGGCCTGGACTAGCCTTTGAGACCCAGTACTTC
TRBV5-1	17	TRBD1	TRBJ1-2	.	CASSPSLQQGSVYGYTF	TGCGCCAGCAGCCCCTCATTACAACAGGGGTCTGTCTATGGCTACACCTTC
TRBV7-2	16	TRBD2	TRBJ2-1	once	CASSSTGLAGGNEQFF	TGTGCCAGCAGCTCAACCGGGCTAGCGGGGGGAAATGAGCAGTTCTTC
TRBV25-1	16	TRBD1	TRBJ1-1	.	CASSRDREAMNTEAFF	TGTGCCAGCAGTCGGGACAGGGAGGCTATGAACACTGAAGCTTTCTTT
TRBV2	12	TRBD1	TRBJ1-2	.	CASSRTGEGYTF	TGTGCCAGCAGCAGGACAGGGGAAGGCTACACCTTC
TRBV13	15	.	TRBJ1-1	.	CASSLWQDPNTEAFF	TGTGCCAGCAGCTTATGGCAGGATCCGAACACTGAAGCTTTCTTT
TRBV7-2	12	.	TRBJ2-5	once	CASRRLSETQYF	TGTGCCAGCCGCAGACTTTCAGAGACCCAGTACTTC
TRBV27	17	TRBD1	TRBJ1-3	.	CASSFRGQAISGNTIYF	TGTGCCAGCAGTTTCCGGGGACAGGCGATCTCTGGAAACACCATATATTTT
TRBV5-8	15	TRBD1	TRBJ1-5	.	CASSLAGTGDLAQHF	TGTGCCAGCAGCTTGGCGGGGACAGGGGATTTGGCCCAGCATTTT
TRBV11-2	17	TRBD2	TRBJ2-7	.	CASSTMGRGLAAYEQYF	TGTGCCAGCAGCACAATGGGTAGGGGACTAGCGGCCTACGAGCAGTACTTC
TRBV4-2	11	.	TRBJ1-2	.	CASSQGAGDTF	TGTGCCAGCAGCCAGGGGGCAGGTGACACCTTC
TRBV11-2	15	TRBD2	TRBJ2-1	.	CASSLGLAGVNEQFF	TGTGCCAGCAGCTTGGGACTAGCGGGGGTCAATGAGCAGTTCTTC
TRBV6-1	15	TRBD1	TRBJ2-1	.	CASSDLDRGYNEQFF	TGTGCCAGCAGTGATCTCGACAGGGGTTACAATGAGCAGTTCTTC
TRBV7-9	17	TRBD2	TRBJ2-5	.	CSSSLRRASGNQETQYF	TGTTCCAGCAGCCTAAGGAGGGCTAGCGGGAACCAAGAGACCCAGTACTTC
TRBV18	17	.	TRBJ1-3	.	CASSPLPQVPSGNTIYF	TGTGCCAGCTCACCACTACCACAGGTTCCCTCTGGAAACACCATATATTTT
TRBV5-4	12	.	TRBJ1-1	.	CASGGSNTEAFF	TGTGCCAGTGGGGGGTCGAACACTGAAGCTTTCTTT
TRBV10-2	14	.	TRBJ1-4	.	CASSVRDSNEKLFF	TGCGCCAGCAGTGTCCGAGACAGTAATGAAAAACTGTTTTTT
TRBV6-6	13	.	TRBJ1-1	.	CASTRITETEAFF	TGTGCCAGCACCCGAATAACAGAGACTGAAGCTTTCTTT